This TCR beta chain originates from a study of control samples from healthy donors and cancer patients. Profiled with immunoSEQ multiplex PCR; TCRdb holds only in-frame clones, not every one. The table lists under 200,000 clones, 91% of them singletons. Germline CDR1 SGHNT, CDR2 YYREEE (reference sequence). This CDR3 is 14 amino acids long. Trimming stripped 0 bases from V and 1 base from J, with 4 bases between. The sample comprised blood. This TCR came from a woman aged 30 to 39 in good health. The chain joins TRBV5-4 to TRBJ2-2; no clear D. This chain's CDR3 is CASSLGENTGELFF. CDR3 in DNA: TGTGCCAGCAGCTTGGGGGAGAACACCGGGGAGCTGTTTTTT.